These 17 T cell receptor beta chains share one sample of origin, sequenced in a study of human T cells and chemical hapten exposure. Time point here: patch test 2, 6 weeks after DPC sensitization. The sample's treatment: therapeutic diphenylcyclopropenone sensitization with weekly scalp DPC. Each CDR3 protein gets one entry after TCRdb re-called the RACE reads with MiXCR. Counted here are about 350,000 distinct CDR3 sequences, just under 6.5% occurring once; the ten biggest clones make up under 7%. Source: whole blood, taken in connection with sensitization to the hapten diphenylcyclopropenone (DPC). These receptors originate from a woman aged 18-29 years with alopecia areata. Some clones in this sample may be carry-over from other donors' samples.

Only a few counts were recorded for this clonotype. This chain joins TRBV12-3 or TRBV12-4 and TRBJ1-2; D is undetermined. Trimming cost V 4 bases and J 3 bases, with 9 bases left between them. This CDR3 comprises 13 residues. This CDR3 is CASSSSGHYGYTF. CDR3 bases: TGTGCCAGCAGTTCGTCTGGGCACTATGGCTACACCTTC.

This clonotype was recorded at least ten times. The chain uses TRBV7-2 and TRBJ2-7; D possibly uses TRBD1 or TRBD2 (5 bases each). In germline, CDR1 is SGHTA, CDR2 FQGNSA. The CDR3 loop spans 15 amino acids. V lost 7 bases, J lost 1 base, and 17 bases lay in between. In DNA, the CDR3 is TGTGCCAGCAAGAGTAACCGGGACGGTTCCTACGAGCAGTACTTC. Encoded protein: CASKSNRDGSYEQYF. Full variable domain (rest looked up from reference TRBV7-2 and TRBJ2-7): GAGVSQSPSNKVTEKGKDVELRCDPISGHTALYWYRQSLGQGLEFLIYFQGNSAPDKSGLPSDRFSAERTGGSVSTLTIQRTQQEDSAVYLCASKSNRDGSYEQYFGPGTRLTVT.

This clonotype was detected ten times or more. The junction does not match germline at one end; this may be a read error. The chain uses TRBV7-2 and TRBJ2-1, with 9 bases that match TRBD2. CDR3 length equals 13 residues. CDR1 and CDR2 (germline): SGHTA, FQGNSA. In nucleotides, the CDR3 is TGTGCCAGCAGCTTAGTCCTAGCGGGGAGGAAAATCTTC. The encoded protein is CASSLVLAGRKIF.

This clonotype appeared many times. This chain uses TRBV7-3 with TRBJ1-2; D possibly corresponds to TRBD1 (5 bases). V lost 3 bases, J lost 5 bases, and 16 bases lay in between. Germline CDR1 is SGHTA and CDR2 is FQGTGA. The CDR3 is 15 amino acids. CDR3 DNA: TGTGCCAGCAGCTTGGCTCCGGGACCCCATTATGGCTACACCTTC. Encoded protein: CASSLAPGPHYGYTF.

This chain joins TRBV5-1 and TRBJ2-3; 8 bases are a match to TRBD1. Per the germline V gene, CDR1 is SGHRS and CDR2 is YFSETQ. V lost 4 bases to trimming and J lost 0 bases; unmatched junction nucleotides: 13. This CDR3 region has 18 residues. In nucleotides, the CDR3 is TGCGCCAGCAGCACCGGACAGGGCGTTTTGCCTAGCACAGATACGCAGTATTTT. Its protein is CASSTGQGVLPSTDTQYF.

The chain employs TRBV24-1 and TRBJ2-2, with D unclear. Germline CDR1 KGHDR, CDR2 SFDVKD. The CDR3 extends over 12 amino acids. V lost 7 bases and J 13 bases, leaving 15 bases between the germline ends. The CDR3 DNA reads as TGTGCCACCAGAGGCGGCCGTTTGGGGCTGTTTTTT. Amino acids: CATRGGRLGLFF.

The V gene is TRBV18, the J gene TRBJ2-7, with unresolved D. The CDR3 sequence is 14 residues long. CDR1 and CDR2 from the germline V gene are KGHSH and LQKENI. Trimming pared 2 bases from V and 2 bases from J, leaving 10 bases between. The CDR3 region is CASSPGVTTYEQYF. In DNA, the CDR3 is TGTGCCAGCTCACCAGGGGTTACCACCTACGAGCAGTACTTC.

Many counts were recorded for this clonotype. The chain couples TRBV14 to TRBJ1-6; D not resolved. Looked up from germline, CDR1 is SGHDN and CDR2 is FVKESK. The CDR3 runs 15 residues. The germline V and J ends were trimmed by 2 bases and 8 bases, with 13 bases remaining between them. The CDR3 nucleotides read TGTGCCAGCAGCCAAAGGGCTCAAGGATATTCACCCCTCCACTTT. Protein sequence: CASSQRAQGYSPLHF.

This clonotype was observed many times. V and J are TRBV4-2 and TRBJ1-4, with D perhaps TRBD1 (5 bases). V dropped 2 bases and J dropped 7 bases, with 8 bases sitting between them. The CDR3 has 13 residues. Germline V gene sequence: CDR1 LGHNA, CDR2 YNFKEQ. CDR3: CASSQRTGEKLFF. In DNA, the CDR3 is TGTGCCAGCAGCCAACGTACAGGTGAAAAACTGTTTTTT.

This clonotype was observed a handful of times. The chain joins TRBV2 to TRBJ2-7; D is perhaps TRBD1 or TRBD2 (5 bases each). This CDR3 is 15 amino acids long. Per the germline V gene, CDR1 is SNHLY and CDR2 is FYNNEI. V lost 6 bases to trimming and J lost 5 bases, with 20 bases between them. This chain's CDR3 is CASSARDPAVHEQYF. The CDR3 DNA reads as TGTGCCAGCAGCGCCCGGGACCCAGCGGTCCACGAGCAGTACTTC. Using reference TRBV2 and TRBJ2-7 for the parts outside the CDR3, the full variable domain is EPEVTQTPSHQVTQMGQEVILRCVPISNHLYFYWYRQILGQKVEFLVSFYNNEISEKSEIFDDQFSVERPDGSNFTLKIRSTKLEDSAMYFCASSARDPAVHEQYFGPGTRLTVT.

The gene calls are TRBV4-2 and TRBJ2-6, with D perhaps TRBD2 (5 bases). V was shortened by 1 base and J by 1 base, with 11 bases between the two germline ends. CDR3 length: 17 residues. Germline CDR1 is LGHNA and CDR2 is YNFKEQ. In DNA form, the CDR3 reads TGTGCCAGCAGCCAAGGAGGACTCCTATCTGGGGCCAACGTCCTGACTTTC. It yields the protein CASSQGGLLSGANVLTF.

This clonotype turned up a few times. The chain joins TRBV7-3 to TRBJ2-2; D might be TRBD2 (7 bases). V lost 3 bases, J lost 6 bases, and 14 bases lay in between. Germline V CDR1 and CDR2: SGHTA, FQGTGA. There are 15 residues in the CDR3. The DNA for the CDR3 is TGTGCCAGCAGCTTTTGGGCCGGGGGGCCCGGGGAGCTGTTTTTT. The encoded protein is CASSFWAGGPGELFF.

This clonotype has just a few counts. This sequence joins TRBV6-1 and TRBJ2-5, with 8 bases that match TRBD1. The CDR3 is made up of 15 amino acids. Germline-derived CDR1 and CDR2 are MNHNS and SASEGT. J gave up 5 bases and V 7 bases, and 12 bases lay outside the gene matches. Here the CDR3 reads CASKAPAGGEETQYF. As DNA, the CDR3 is TGTGCCAGCAAGGCCCCTGCAGGGGGCGAGGAGACCCAGTACTTC.

This clonotype has more than one count but fewer than ten. The chain is built from TRBV20-1 and TRBJ2-1; 8 bases are a match to TRBD2. Germline V gives CDR1 DFQATT, CDR2 SNEGSKA (reference sequence). This CDR3 contains 17 residues. The J segment lost 2 bases and the V segment lost 0 bases, leaving 9 bases of the junction unmatched. In nucleotides, the CDR3 is TGCAGTGCTAGAGAGTCACAGCGGGGGCCCGCCTACAATGAGCAGTTCTTC. Translation: CSARESQRGPAYNEQFF.

The chain has TRBV7-9 and TRBJ2-1, with D possibly being TRBD1 (6 bases). Trimming stripped 5 bases from V and 0 bases from J, with 14 bases between. CDR3 size: 16 residues. Germline loops: CDR1 SEHNR, CDR2 FQNEAQ (reference sequence). CDR3 region: CASSGRQDSSYNEQFF. Here the CDR3 DNA reads TGTGCCAGCAGCGGTAGACAGGACAGCTCCTACAATGAGCAGTTCTTC.

Only a few counts were recorded for this clonotype. The J gene is TRBJ2-7, the V gene TRBV5-6, with D perhaps TRBD2 (5 bases). V lost 4 bases and J 5 bases, leaving 19 bases between the germline ends. The CDR3 sequence is 15 residues long. Germline CDR1 is SGHDT and CDR2 is YYEEEE. CDR3 loop: CASSMLTREWDEQYF. The CDR3 DNA sequence: TGTGCCAGCAGCATGCTAACTAGAGAGTGGGACGAGCAGTACTTC.

The genes are TRBV3-1 and TRBJ2-5; 8 bases align to TRBD1. This CDR3 spans 16 amino acids. Losses at the gene ends were 1 base for V and 10 bases for J; bases not matched to a gene: 14. Germline V gene sequence: CDR1 LGHDT, CDR2 YNNKEL (reference sequence). CDR3 protein: CASSQGGTGPRWDQYF. The CDR3 nucleotides read TGTGCCAGCAGCCAAGGTGGGACAGGCCCGAGGTGGGACCAGTACTTC.